This T cell receptor (beta chain) derives from a study of T-cell memory formation after mild COVID-19. Findings and caveats of the study: Shrinking CD4+ clones were chiefly CM and EM; CD8+ ones were chiefly EMRA. The study found balanced CD4/CD8 in clones contracting day 15 to 85 and a CD4+ lean in later expanders.

TCRdb re-analysed the 5' RACE reads in MiXCR, keeping a single row per CDR3 protein. The table lists 250,000 to 350,000 distinct CDR3 sequences, 15% to 20% of them singletons. There are a few counts of this clonotype. Its antigen is not known. The CDR3 is made up of 13 amino acids. With 7 bases removed from V and 7 bases from J, the gap between germline ends came to 13 bases. The V call is TRBV12-3 or TRBV12-4, the J call TRBJ1-4, with D perhaps matching TRBD1 (5 bases). This clonotype was sampled from a man between 18 and 35 years old who had mild COVID-19 (a few samples of this study predate the infection). Cell type and time point are not known. The sample comprised PBMCs or a T cell subset sorted from them (not recorded which). For the CDR3, the DNA is TGTGCCAGCAAGACAGACGCACTTGAAAAACTGTTTTTT. This gives the protein CASKTDALEKLFF.